This TCR beta chain came from a study of CD4+ T cells in melanoma. Overall study findings and caveats: Neoantigen-specific CD4+ T cells in melanoma reportedly had diverse differentiation states. CD8+ T cell, macrophage and B cell function reportedly correlated with neoantigen-specific CD4+ T cells.

Points on this clone: Antigen unknown.

Sequencing was performed with immunoSEQ multiplex PCR; in TCRdb, only in-frame clones are kept and a portion is missing. Counted here are about 9,100 clones, about 72% occurring once; the ten biggest clones make up around 15%. The source is a human donor with melanoma. The sample taken for sequencing was cells from a culture (not recorded whether cultured in vitro).

CDR3 sequence: CASSVGGYTEAFF. CDR3 nucleotide sequence: TGTGCCAGCAGTGTAGGGGGCTACACTGAAGCTTTCTTT. V gene TRBV6-1 combines with J gene TRBJ1-1, with TRBD1 identical over 7 bases. V trimming: 4 bases; J trimming: 3 bases; junction bases outside the gene matches: 2. Germline CDR1 is MNHNS and CDR2 is SASEGT. The CDR3 runs 13 residues.